Listed below are T cell receptor beta chains from one sample, sequenced in a study of T-cell memory formation after mild COVID-19. TCRdb ran MiXCR on the 5' RACE reads and lists one entry per CDR3 protein. The sample lists hundreds of thousands of distinct CDR3 sequences, under 25% occurring once. The sequenced material came from PBMCs or a T cell subset sorted from them (not recorded which). Receptors originate from an adult woman who had mild COVID-19 (a few samples of this study predate the infection). Cell type and time point are not known. Both conserved end residues are part of each CDR3. The D gene is left open where the match is weak. Only part of the rows carry a size: once, few, many, or a class if the clone is expanded.

v_call	d_call	clone_size	j_call	cdr3_aa	cdr3_nt
TRBV7-9	-	-	TRBJ2-5	CASSLDPLTAGETQYF	TGTGCCAGCAGCTTAGACCCGCTCACCGCGGGGGAGACCCAGTACTTC
TRBV12-3/TRBV12-4	TRBD2	few	TRBJ2-3	CASSLSGGVSTDTQYF	TGTGCCAGCAGTTTAAGTGGGGGGGTTAGCACAGATACGCAGTATTTT
TRBV15	TRBD2	few	TRBJ2-7	CATSREGEGSYEQYF	TGTGCCACCAGCAGAGAAGGGGAGGGATCCTACGAGCAGTACTTC
TRBV5-1	TRBD2	-	TRBJ2-1	CASSPQLAGGTEQFF	TGCGCCAGCAGCCCTCAACTAGCGGGGGGGACTGAGCAGTTCTTC
TRBV3-1	-	-	TRBJ2-7	CASSRRAGGSLYEQYF	TGTGCCAGCAGCCGAAGGGCCGGAGGCTCGCTTTACGAGCAGTACTTC
TRBV7-9	-	few	TRBJ2-5	CASSPTSIETQYF	TGTGCCAGCAGCCCAACTAGCATTGAGACCCAGTACTTC
TRBV4-1	-	-	TRBJ2-7	CASSRNTAYEQYF	TGCGCCAGCAGCCGCAACACCGCCTACGAGCAGTACTTC
TRBV29-1	TRBD2	-	TRBJ2-1	CSVEEKSSGGVNEQFF	TGCAGCGTTGAGGAGAAGTCTAGCGGGGGGGTCAATGAGCAGTTCTTC
TRBV5-1	TRBD2	-	TRBJ2-7	CASSSRLAGGPNEQYF	TGCGCCAGCAGCTCCAGACTAGCGGGAGGGCCGAACGAGCAGTACTTC
TRBV5-1	-	-	TRBJ2-5	CASQRGGEETQYF	TGCGCCAGCCAACGAGGAGGGGAAGAGACCCAGTACTTC
TRBV29-1	-	few	TRBJ2-1	CSVETGPTVNEQFF	TGCAGCGTTGAAACAGGGCCCACGGTCAATGAGCAGTTCTTC
TRBV7-2	-	-	TRBJ1-3	CASSLNARVGNTIYF	TGTGCCAGCAGCTTAAACGCCAGGGTAGGAAACACCATATATTTT
TRBV12-3/TRBV12-4	TRBD1	-	TRBJ1-1	CASGGQGRAFF	TGTGCCAGCGGAGGACAGGGGAGGGCTTTCTTT
TRBV2	TRBD1	-	TRBJ2-7	CASIRDRVQQYF	TGTGCCAGCATCCGGGACAGGGTACAGCAGTACTTC
TRBV29-1	-	-	TRBJ2-7	CSVEEGAEQYF	TGCAGCGTTGAGGAGGGGGCCGAGCAGTACTTC
TRBV14	TRBD2	-	TRBJ2-7	CASSRSGGAYEQYF	TGTGCCAGCAGCCGGAGCGGGGGGGCCTACGAGCAGTACTTC
TRBV14	-	-	TRBJ2-2	CASSPKGPSPNTGELFF	TGTGCCAGCAGCCCAAAGGGACCCTCACCTAACACCGGGGAGCTGTTTTTT
TRBV7-9	-	-	TRBJ2-1	CASSPGGLRGPYNEQFF	TGTGCCAGCAGCCCCGGCGGGTTACGCGGGCCCTACAATGAGCAGTTCTTC
TRBV20-1	-	-	TRBJ1-1	CSANLGAVGSGAFF	TGCAGTGCTAACCTTGGTGCAGTTGGGTCGGGGGCTTTCTTT
TRBV5-1	TRBD2	-	TRBJ2-3	CASSFPQKLAGVTDTQYF	TGCGCCAGCAGCTTCCCACAGAAACTAGCGGGAGTTACAGATACGCAGTATTTT
TRBV12-3/TRBV12-4	TRBD1	once	TRBJ1-5	CASRPGQGVQPQHF	TGTGCCAGCAGGCCGGGACAGGGGGTTCAGCCCCAGCATTTT
TRBV28	TRBD2	-	TRBJ2-7	CASSLRGKLYEQYF	TGTGCCAGCAGTTTGCGGGGGAAATTGTACGAGCAGTACTTC
TRBV7-6	-	few	TRBJ2-3	CASSRDGLNTDTQYF	TGTGCCAGCAGCCGGGACGGATTAAACACAGATACGCAGTATTTT
TRBV2	-	few	TRBJ2-1	CASTREVAYNEQFF	TGTGCCAGCACCCGTGAGGTGGCGTACAATGAGCAGTTCTTC
TRBV29-1	TRBD1	few	TRBJ1-2	CSVEGTGGAFYGYTF	TGCAGCGTTGAGGGGACAGGGGGCGCATTCTATGGCTACACCTTC
TRBV18	TRBD1	-	TRBJ1-5	CASSPLTGVQPQHF	TGTGCCAGCTCACCCTTGACAGGGGTCCAGCCCCAGCATTTT
TRBV12-3/TRBV12-4	-	-	TRBJ1-3	CASSPGVINTIYF	TGTGCCAGCAGCCCGGGGGTCATAAACACCATATATTTT
TRBV20-1	TRBD2	few	TRBJ2-7	CSALIQARSSGGYEQYF	TGCAGTGCTCTCATCCAGGCCAGGTCTAGCGGGGGATACGAGCAGTACTTC
TRBV5-6	TRBD1	-	TRBJ1-1	CASSSTTGGRDEAFF	TGTGCCAGCAGCTCTACGACAGGGGGGCGAGATGAAGCTTTCTTT
TRBV11-2	TRBD2	few	TRBJ2-1	CASSLGGTSGRGYEQFF	TGTGCCAGCAGCTTAGGGGGGACTAGCGGGAGAGGCTATGAGCAGTTCTTC
TRBV20-1	TRBD1	few	TRBJ1-3	CSAPRTGRSGNTIYF	TGCAGTGCCCCACGGACAGGGCGCTCTGGAAACACCATATATTTT
TRBV12-3/TRBV12-4	-	-	TRBJ2-5	CASSNREYQETQYF	TGTGCCAGCAGTAACAGAGAGTACCAAGAGACCCAGTACTTC
TRBV24-1	-	-	TRBJ2-3	CATSTGAGKDTQYF	TGTGCCACCAGCACAGGGGCGGGAAAGGATACGCAGTATTTT
TRBV4-1	-	few	TRBJ2-7	CASSQETSLGSSYEQYF	TGCGCCAGCAGCCAAGAGACGAGTTTGGGGAGCTCCTACGAGCAGTACTTC
TRBV14	-	-	TRBJ2-1	CASSRDLSYNEQFF	TGTGCCAGCAGCCGGGACCTTTCCTACAATGAGCAGTTCTTC
TRBV25-1	-	-	TRBJ2-1	CASIEAAKEFF	TGTGCCAGCATCGAGGCCGCAAAGGAGTTCTTC
TRBV6-2/TRBV6-3	TRBD1	many	TRBJ2-2	CASTSGTEDSGELFF	TGTGCCAGCACATCCGGGACAGAGGATTCCGGGGAGCTGTTTTTT
TRBV11-2	-	-	TRBJ2-7	CASSLARTTGEQYF	TGTGCCAGCAGCCTAGCCCGGACAACAGGCGAGCAGTACTTC
TRBV3-1	-	-	TRBJ1-6	CASSQEVEEGNSPLHF	TGTGCCAGCAGCCAAGAGGTCGAGGAAGGCAATTCACCCCTCCACTTT
TRBV19	TRBD1	few	TRBJ2-5	CASRQQGWGETQYF	TGTGCCAGTAGGCAACAGGGGTGGGGAGAGACCCAGTACTTC